The 2 T cell receptor beta chains reported below all come from one sample, sequenced in a study of CD8+ T cells in alopecia areata. The authors extracted RNA and reverse transcribed it into cDNA as the sequencing template. Measured with immunoSEQ multiplex PCR; TCRdb has only the in-frame clones, and not every one. The sample records hundreds of thousands of clones, 50% to 60% being singletons. This material consisted of CD4+ T cells sorted from blood, taken at week 0. All receptors derive from a human donor with alopecia areata.

This chain connects TRBV2 to TRBJ2-2; 7 nucleotides align to TRBD2. Germline assignment: CDR1 SNHLY and CDR2 FYNNEI. The trim removed 2 bases at V and 2 bases at J, leaving 8 bases unmatched. This CDR3 has 17 amino acids. The CDR3 region is CASSEFGLAVNTGELFF. CDR3 in DNA: TGTGCCAGCAGTGAATTTGGGCTAGCGGTTAACACCGGGGAGCTGTTTTTT.

This chain uses TRBV25-1 with TRBJ2-2; D perhaps matches TRBD1 (6 bases). V was shortened by 2 bases and J by 4 bases, with 8 bases between the two germline ends. CDR3 length: 14 amino acids. CDR1 and CDR2 from the germline V gene are MGHDK and SYGVNS. CDR3 amino acids: CASSEGQITGELFF. DNA of the CDR3: TGTGCCAGCAGTGAAGGACAGATCACCGGGGAGCTGTTTTTT.